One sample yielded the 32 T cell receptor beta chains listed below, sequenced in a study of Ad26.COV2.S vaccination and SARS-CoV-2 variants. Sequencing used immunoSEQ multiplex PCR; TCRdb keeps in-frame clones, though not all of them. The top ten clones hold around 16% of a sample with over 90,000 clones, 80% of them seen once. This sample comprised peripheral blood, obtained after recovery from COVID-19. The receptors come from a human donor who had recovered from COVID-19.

This CDR3 is CASSLEGSYGYTF. In DNA, the CDR3 is TGCGCCAGCAGCTTGGAAGGCAGCTATGGCTACACCTTC. V usage is TRBV5-1 and J usage is TRBJ1-2, with D uncertain. Germline CDR1 reads SGHRS; CDR2 reads YFSETQ. The CDR3 has 13 residues. Trimming stripped 0 bases from V and 4 bases from J, with 7 bases between.

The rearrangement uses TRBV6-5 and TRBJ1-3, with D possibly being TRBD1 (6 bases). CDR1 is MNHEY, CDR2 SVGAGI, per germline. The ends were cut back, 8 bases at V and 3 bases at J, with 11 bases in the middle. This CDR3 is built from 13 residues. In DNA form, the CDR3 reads TGTGCCAGCCAGGGGACGTTTGGAAACACCATATATTTT. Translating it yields CASQGTFGNTIYF.

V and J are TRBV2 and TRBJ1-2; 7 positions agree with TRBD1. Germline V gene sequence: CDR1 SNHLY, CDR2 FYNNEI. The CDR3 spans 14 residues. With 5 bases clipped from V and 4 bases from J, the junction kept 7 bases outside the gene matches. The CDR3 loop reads CASSTTGESYGYTF. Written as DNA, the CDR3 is TGTGCCAGCAGTACTACAGGGGAAAGCTATGGCTACACCTTC.

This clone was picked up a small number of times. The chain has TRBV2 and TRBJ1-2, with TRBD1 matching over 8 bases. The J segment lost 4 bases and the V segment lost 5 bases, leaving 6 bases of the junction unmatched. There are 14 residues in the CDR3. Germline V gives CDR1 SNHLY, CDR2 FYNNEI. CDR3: CASSSGQASYGYTF. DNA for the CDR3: TGTGCCAGCAGTTCGGGACAGGCGTCCTATGGCTACACCTTC. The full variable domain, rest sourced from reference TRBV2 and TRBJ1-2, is EPEVTQTPSHQVTQMGQEVILRCVPISNHLYFYWYRQILGQKVEFLVSFYNNEISEKSEIFDDQFSVERPDGSNFTLKIRSTKLEDSAMYFCASSSGQASYGYTFGSGTRLTVV.

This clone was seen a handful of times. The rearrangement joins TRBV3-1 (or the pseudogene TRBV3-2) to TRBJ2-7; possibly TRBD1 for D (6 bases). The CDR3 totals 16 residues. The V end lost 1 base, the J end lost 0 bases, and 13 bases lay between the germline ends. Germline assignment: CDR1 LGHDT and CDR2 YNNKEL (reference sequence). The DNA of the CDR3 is TGTGCCAGCAGCCAAGGGGTCCAGGACAGCTCCTACGAGCAGTACTTC. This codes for CASSQGVQDSSYEQYF.

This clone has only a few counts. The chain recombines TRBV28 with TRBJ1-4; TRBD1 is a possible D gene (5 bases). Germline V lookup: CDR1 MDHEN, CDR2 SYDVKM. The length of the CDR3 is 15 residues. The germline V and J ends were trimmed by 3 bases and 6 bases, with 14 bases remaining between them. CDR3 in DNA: TGTGCCAGCAGTTTTCAACAAGGGGTTTATGAAAAACTGTTTTTT. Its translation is CASSFQQGVYEKLFF.

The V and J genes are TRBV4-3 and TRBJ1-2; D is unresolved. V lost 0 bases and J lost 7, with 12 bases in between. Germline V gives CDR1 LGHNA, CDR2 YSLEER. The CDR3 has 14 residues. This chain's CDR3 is CASSQETLGRGYTF. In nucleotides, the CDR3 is TGCGCCAGCAGCCAAGAAACCCTCGGCCGTGGCTACACCTTC.

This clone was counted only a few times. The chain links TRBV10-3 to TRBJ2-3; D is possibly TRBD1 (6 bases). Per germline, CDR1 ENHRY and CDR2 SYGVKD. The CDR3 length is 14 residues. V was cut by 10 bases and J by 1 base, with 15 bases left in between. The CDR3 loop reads CATFPGQRTDTQYF. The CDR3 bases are TGTGCCACCTTTCCGGGACAACGCACAGATACGCAGTATTTT.

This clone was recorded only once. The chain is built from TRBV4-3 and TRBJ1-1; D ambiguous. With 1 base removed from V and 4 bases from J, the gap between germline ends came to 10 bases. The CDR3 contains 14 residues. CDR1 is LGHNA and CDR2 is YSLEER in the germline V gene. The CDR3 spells CASSQGVSGTEAFF. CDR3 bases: TGCGCCAGCAGCCAAGGGGTCAGTGGCACTGAAGCTTTCTTT.

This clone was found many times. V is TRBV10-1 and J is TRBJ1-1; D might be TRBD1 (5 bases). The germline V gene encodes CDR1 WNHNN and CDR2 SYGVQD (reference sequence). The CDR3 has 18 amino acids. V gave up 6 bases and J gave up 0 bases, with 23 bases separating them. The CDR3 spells CASSQGAPGHIVNTEAFF. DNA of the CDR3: TGCGCCAGCAGCCAGGGAGCCCCGGGGCATATTGTGAACACTGAAGCTTTCTTT.

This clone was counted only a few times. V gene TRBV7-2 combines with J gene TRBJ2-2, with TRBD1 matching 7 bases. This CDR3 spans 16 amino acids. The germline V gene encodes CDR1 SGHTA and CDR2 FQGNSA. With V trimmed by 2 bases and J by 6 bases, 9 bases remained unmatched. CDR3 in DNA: TGTGCCAGCAGCTTACACGACAGGGCAGCCGCCGGGGAGCTGTTTTTT. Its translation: CASSLHDRAAAGELFF.

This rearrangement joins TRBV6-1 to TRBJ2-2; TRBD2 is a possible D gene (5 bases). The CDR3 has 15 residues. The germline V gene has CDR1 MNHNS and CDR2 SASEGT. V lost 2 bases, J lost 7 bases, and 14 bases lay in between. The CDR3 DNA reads TGTGCCAGCAGTGAATTGGGTAGCGCAGGCGGGGAGCTGTTTTTT. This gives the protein CASSELGSAGGELFF.

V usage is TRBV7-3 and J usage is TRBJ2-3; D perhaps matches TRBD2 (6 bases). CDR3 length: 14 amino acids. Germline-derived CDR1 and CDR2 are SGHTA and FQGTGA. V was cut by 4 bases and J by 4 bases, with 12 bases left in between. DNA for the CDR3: TGTGCCAGCAGCTCCGGGACGGGGGCAGATACGCAGTATTTT. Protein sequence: CASSSGTGADTQYF.

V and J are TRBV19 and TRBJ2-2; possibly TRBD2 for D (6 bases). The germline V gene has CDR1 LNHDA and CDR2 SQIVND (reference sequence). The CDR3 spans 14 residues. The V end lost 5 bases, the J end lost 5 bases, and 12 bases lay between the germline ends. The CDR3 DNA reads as TGTGCCAGTAGTGGGAGGCGCGGGACCGGGGAGCTGTTTTTT. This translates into CASSGRRGTGELFF.

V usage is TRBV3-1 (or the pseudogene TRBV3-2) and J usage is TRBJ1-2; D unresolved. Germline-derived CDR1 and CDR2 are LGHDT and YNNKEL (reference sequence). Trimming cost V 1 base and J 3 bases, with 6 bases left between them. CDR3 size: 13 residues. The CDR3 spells CASSQGSDYGYTF. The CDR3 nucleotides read TGTGCCAGCAGCCAAGGGTCAGACTATGGCTACACCTTC.

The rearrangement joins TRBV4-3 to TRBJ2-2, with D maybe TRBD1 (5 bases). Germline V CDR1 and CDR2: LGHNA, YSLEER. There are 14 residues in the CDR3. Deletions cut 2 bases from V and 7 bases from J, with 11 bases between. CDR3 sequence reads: CASSQRQGVGELFF. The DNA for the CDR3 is TGCGCCAGCAGCCAACGTCAGGGCGTCGGGGAGCTGTTTTTT.

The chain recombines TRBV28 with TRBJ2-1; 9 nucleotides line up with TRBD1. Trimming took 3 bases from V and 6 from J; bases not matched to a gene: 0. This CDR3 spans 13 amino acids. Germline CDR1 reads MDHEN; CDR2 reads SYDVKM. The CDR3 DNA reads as TGTGCCAGCAGTTTGGACAGGGGCAATGAGCAGTTCTTC. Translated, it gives CASSLDRGNEQFF.

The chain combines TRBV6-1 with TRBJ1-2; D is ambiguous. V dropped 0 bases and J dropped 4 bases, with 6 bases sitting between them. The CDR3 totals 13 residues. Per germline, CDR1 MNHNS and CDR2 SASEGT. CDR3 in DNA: TGTGCCAGCAGTGAAGCGCACCTCTATGGCTACACCTTC. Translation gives CASSEAHLYGYTF.

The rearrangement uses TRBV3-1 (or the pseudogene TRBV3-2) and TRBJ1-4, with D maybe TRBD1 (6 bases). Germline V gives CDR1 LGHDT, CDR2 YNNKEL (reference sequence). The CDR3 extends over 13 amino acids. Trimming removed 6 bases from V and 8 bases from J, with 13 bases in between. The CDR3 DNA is TGTGCCAGCAGTTCCGGGCAGGGGGAAAAACTGTTTTTT. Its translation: CASSSGQGEKLFF.

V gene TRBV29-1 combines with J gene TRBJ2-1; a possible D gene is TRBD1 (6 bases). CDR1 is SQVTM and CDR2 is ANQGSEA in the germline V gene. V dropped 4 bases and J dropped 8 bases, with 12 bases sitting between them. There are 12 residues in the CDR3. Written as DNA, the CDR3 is TGCAGCGTTGCTCTGGGGGCCGATGAGCAGTTCTTC. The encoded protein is CSVALGADEQFF.

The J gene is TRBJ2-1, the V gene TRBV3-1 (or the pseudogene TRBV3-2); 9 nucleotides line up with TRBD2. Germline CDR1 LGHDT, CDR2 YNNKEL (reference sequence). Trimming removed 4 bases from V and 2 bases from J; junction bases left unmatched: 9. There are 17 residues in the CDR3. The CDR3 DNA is TGTGCCAGCAGCCTGGGGACTAGCTACCCCACCTACAATGAGCAGTTCTTC. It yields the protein CASSLGTSYPTYNEQFF.

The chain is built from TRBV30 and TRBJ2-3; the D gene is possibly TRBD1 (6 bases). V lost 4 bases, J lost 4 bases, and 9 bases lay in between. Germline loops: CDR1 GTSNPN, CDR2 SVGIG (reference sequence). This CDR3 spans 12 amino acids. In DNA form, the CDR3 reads TGTGCCTGGAAGCCAGGGGCAGATACGCAGTATTTT. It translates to CAWKPGADTQYF.

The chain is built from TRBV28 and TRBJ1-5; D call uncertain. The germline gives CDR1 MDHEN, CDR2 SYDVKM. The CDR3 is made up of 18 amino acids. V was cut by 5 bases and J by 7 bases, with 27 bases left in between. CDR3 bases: TGTGCCAGCAGTCTATTTATGTCCGGGAGGAAAAGGGTCCAGCCCCAGCATTTT. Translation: CASSLFMSGRKRVQPQHF.

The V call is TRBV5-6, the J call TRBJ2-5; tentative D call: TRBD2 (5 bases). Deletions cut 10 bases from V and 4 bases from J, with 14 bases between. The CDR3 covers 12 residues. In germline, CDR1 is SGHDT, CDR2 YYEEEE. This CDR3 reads CASGITGETQYF. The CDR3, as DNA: TGTGCCTCGGGGATCACGGGAGAGACCCAGTACTTC.

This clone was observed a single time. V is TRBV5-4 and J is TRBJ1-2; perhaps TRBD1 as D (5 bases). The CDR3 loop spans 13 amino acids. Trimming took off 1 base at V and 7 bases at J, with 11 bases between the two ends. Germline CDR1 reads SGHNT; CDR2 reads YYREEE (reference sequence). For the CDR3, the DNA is TGTGCCAGCAGCTTGTACGGCCAGGGTGGCTACACCTTC. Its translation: CASSLYGQGGYTF.

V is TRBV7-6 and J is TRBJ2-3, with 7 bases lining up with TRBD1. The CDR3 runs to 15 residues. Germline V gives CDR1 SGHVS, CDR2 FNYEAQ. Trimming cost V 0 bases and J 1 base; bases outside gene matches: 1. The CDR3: CASSLAGQGTDTQYF. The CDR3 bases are TGTGCCAGCAGCTTAGCAGGACAGGGCACAGATACGCAGTATTTT.

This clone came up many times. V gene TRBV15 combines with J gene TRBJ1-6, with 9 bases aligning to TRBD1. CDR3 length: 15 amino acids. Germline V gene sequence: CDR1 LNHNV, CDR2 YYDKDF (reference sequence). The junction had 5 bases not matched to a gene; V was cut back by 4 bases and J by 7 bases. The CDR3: CATSTRGTGNSPLHF. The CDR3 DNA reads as TGTGCCACCAGCACTCGAGGGACAGGGAATTCACCCCTCCACTTT.

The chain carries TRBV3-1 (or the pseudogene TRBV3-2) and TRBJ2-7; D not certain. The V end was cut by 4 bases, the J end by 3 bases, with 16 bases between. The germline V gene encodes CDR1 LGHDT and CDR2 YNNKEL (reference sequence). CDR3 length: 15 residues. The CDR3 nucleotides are TGTGCCAGCAGCCCCCCTCGGGTCAGATACTACGAGCAGTACTTC. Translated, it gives CASSPPRVRYYEQYF.

In DNA form, the CDR3 reads TGTGCCACCAGTGATGAGGGTTCATGGATGAATGAGCAGTTCTTC. As protein: CATSDEGSWMNEQFF. This chain links TRBV24-1 with TRBJ2-1; D is possibly TRBD2 (5 bases). This CDR3 is built from 15 residues. The germline V gene encodes CDR1 KGHDR and CDR2 SFDVKD. The V end lost 3 bases, the J end lost 7 bases, and 15 bases lay between the germline ends.

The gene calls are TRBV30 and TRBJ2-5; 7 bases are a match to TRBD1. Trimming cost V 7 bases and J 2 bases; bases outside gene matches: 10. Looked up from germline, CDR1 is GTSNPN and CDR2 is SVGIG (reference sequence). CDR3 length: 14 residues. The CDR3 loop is CASAGTVNQETQYF. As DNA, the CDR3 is TGTGCCTCCGCCGGGACAGTAAATCAAGAGACCCAGTACTTC.

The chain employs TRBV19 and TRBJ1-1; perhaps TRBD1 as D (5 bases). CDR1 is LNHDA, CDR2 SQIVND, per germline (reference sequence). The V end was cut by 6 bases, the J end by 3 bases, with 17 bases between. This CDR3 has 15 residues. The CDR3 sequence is CASRGTGGRDTEAFF. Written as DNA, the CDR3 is TGTGCCAGTAGAGGGACGGGGGGTCGGGACACTGAAGCTTTCTTT.

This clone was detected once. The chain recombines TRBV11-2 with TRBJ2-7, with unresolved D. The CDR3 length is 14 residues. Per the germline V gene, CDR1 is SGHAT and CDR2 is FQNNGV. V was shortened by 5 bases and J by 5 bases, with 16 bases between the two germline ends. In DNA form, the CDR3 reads TGTGCCAGCAGCCCCAACCCGGATGGCCACGAGCAGTACTTC. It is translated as CASSPNPDGHEQYF.